This passage covers 28 T cell receptor beta chains from one sample sequenced in a study of shared clonotypes between healthy human individuals (dated by TCRdb to 2018 to 2021). Preparation of the library involved the immunoSEQ multiplex PCR assay. Imported from immuneACCESS, the table was reduced by TCRdb to in-frame sequences with V and J called. These copies leave out some clones; in studies compared against another copy, an unresolved V gene accounts for under half, and the cause of the remainder is not known. The sample yields around 2,000,000 clones; 95% were counted once. The biggest ten clones account for roughly 0.13% of the sample. The material sequenced was naive CD4+ T cells sorted from blood. This specimen's cell subset or site label, per the study, means: CD45RA+ positively selected. These receptors were taken from a man between 18 and 29 years old in good health.

The chain recombines TRBV9 with TRBJ1-5; no clear D gene. This CDR3 comprises 13 residues. The germline CDR1 and CDR2 sequences are SGDLS and YYNGEE. V was pared by 0 bases and J by 7 bases, with 8 bases between. This CDR3 reads CASSVGLDQPQHF. The CDR3, as DNA: TGTGCCAGCAGCGTAGGGCTGGACCAGCCCCAGCATTTT.

Concerning this clone itself: The sample carries other DNA sequences with the same CDR3. V and J are TRBV28 and TRBJ2-3; no reliable D call. Trimming shortened V by 5 bases and J by 2 bases, and 5 bases separated the two germline ends. Germline V gene data show CDR1 as MDHEN and CDR2 as SYDVKM. The CDR3 runs to 12 residues. As DNA, the CDR3 is TGTGCCAGCAGTCCACACACAGATACGCAGTATTTT. Encoded protein: CASSPHTDTQYF.

The V gene is TRBV5-1, the J gene TRBJ2-1; D gene uncertain. In germline, CDR1 is SGHRS, CDR2 YFSETQ. V gave up 7 bases and J gave up 7 bases, with 15 bases separating them. This CDR3 is 13 amino acids long. The CDR3 bases are TGCGCCAGCCACAAAGGAAGTCTTAATGAGCAGTTCTTC. Amino acids: CASHKGSLNEQFF.

J is TRBJ1-4 and V is TRBV4-1; tentative D call: TRBD1 (6 bases). Trimming stripped 4 bases from V and 0 bases from J, with 12 bases between. The CDR3 extends over 16 amino acids. CDR1 and CDR2 from the germline V gene are MGHRA and YSYEKL. The CDR3 coding sequence is TGCGCCAGCAGCCCACAGGGAACCCCAACTAATGAAAAACTGTTTTTT. Its protein product is CASSPQGTPTNEKLFF.

The chain joins TRBV6-1 to TRBJ2-1, with 12 bases fitting TRBD1. Germline values: CDR1 MNHNS, CDR2 SASEGT. The CDR3 has 15 residues. J gave up 10 bases and V 5 bases, and 9 bases lay outside the gene matches. The CDR3 DNA reads as TGTGCCAGCAGTACTTCTCAAGGGACAGGGGGCGAGCAGTTCTTC. Protein product: CASSTSQGTGGEQFF.

The chain links TRBV27 to TRBJ2-2; 15 bases agree with TRBD2. The CDR3 is 15 amino acids. Germline V gene sequence: CDR1 MNHEY, CDR2 SMNVEV (reference sequence). The V and J ends lost 5 bases and 10 bases, in that order; junction bases with no gene match: 5. CDR3 loop: CASSPGLAGGMELFF. CDR3 coding DNA: TGTGCCAGCAGTCCTGGACTAGCGGGGGGGATGGAGCTGTTTTTT.

The V gene is TRBV6-6, the J gene TRBJ2-5; D is uncertain. Germline V gene data show CDR1 as MNHNY and CDR2 as SVGAGI (reference sequence). Trimming shortened V by 8 bases and J by 5 bases, and 18 bases separated the two germline ends. CDR3 length: 14 amino acids. CDR3 bases: TGTGCCAGCCAATTGGACCGGGCTTTTGAGACCCAGTACTTC. Translation gives CASQLDRAFETQYF.

The chain links TRBV10-3 to TRBJ2-2; 7 nucleotides match TRBD2. Germline V gene sequence: CDR1 ENHRY, CDR2 SYGVKD. The CDR3 is 15 residues long. V lost 10 bases to trimming and J lost 8 bases; unmatched junction nucleotides: 16. CDR3 sequence reads: CATKPGSSGIGELFF. CDR3 nucleotide sequence: TGTGCCACCAAGCCGGGGAGCAGCGGGATAGGGGAGCTGTTTTTT.

This clone has a single count. The rearrangement links TRBV4-3 to TRBJ2-5; 9 positions match TRBD2. The length of the CDR3 is 15 residues. V lost 3 bases and J lost 5; bases outside the gene matches: 7. Per germline, CDR1 LGHNA and CDR2 YSLEER. The CDR3 nucleotides are TGCGCCAGCAGCCACAACTACGCGGGAGGGGAGACCCAGTACTTC. This codes for CASSHNYAGGETQYF.

This chain joins TRBV19 and TRBJ1-5, with D perhaps TRBD1 (5 bases). The germline CDR1 and CDR2 sequences are LNHDA and SQIVND (reference sequence). The V gene lost 3 bases and the J gene lost 11 bases, with 20 bases spanning the gap. The CDR3 extends over 15 amino acids. The CDR3 region has the DNA TGTGCCAGTAGTATCCCGGCAGGGACCCTCGGGGCCCAGCATTTT. It specifies CASSIPAGTLGAQHF. Based on the CDR3 plus reference TRBV19 and TRBJ1-5, the full variable domain is DGGITQSPKYLFRKEGQNVTLSCEQNLNHDAMYWYRQDPGQGLRLIYYSQIVNDFQKGDIAEGYSVSREKKESFPLTVTSAQKNPTAFYLCASSIPAGTLGAQHFGDGTRLSIL.

The chain uses TRBV4-1 and TRBJ1-4; unclear D gene. The CDR3 totals 14 residues. CDR1 is MGHRA, CDR2 YSYEKL, per germline. The V gene lost 5 bases and the J gene lost 4 bases, with 11 bases spanning the gap. The CDR3 DNA is TGCGCCAGCAGCGGAGTCGGGGTTAATGAAAAACTGTTTTTT. Protein: CASSGVGVNEKLFF.

CDR3: CASSPADGHYEQYF. The CDR3 nucleotides are TGTGCCAGCTCACCGGCTGATGGACACTACGAGCAGTACTTC. This chain links TRBV18 with TRBJ2-7; a possible D gene is TRBD1 (5 bases). Trimming left V 3 bases short and J 3 bases short, with 12 bases between. This CDR3 spans 14 amino acids. Germline assignment: CDR1 KGHSH and CDR2 LQKENI.

The CDR3 loop is CASRGTSGNTIYF. The DNA of the CDR3 is TGTGCCAGCCGGGGGACCTCTGGAAACACCATATATTTT. The V gene is TRBV2, the J gene TRBJ1-3; D is possibly TRBD1 (5 bases). Between the trimmed V and J ends, which lost 8 bases and 0 bases, there was a span of 8 bases. The length of the CDR3 is 13 residues. Germline loops: CDR1 SNHLY, CDR2 FYNNEI. The entire variable domain, with the rest obtained from reference TRBV2 and TRBJ1-3, is as follows: EPEVTQTPSHQVTQMGQEVILRCVPISNHLYFYWYRQILGQKVEFLVSFYNNEISEKSEIFDDQFSVERPDGSNFTLKIRSTKLEDSAMYFCASRGTSGNTIYFGEGSWLTVV.

This rearrangement joins TRBV29-1 to TRBJ1-1, with D perhaps TRBD1 (6 bases). CDR3 size: 13 residues. The germline CDR1 and CDR2 sequences are SQVTM and ANQGSEA. Trimming took 1 base from V and 5 from J, leaving 11 bases between them. CDR3 sequence (DNA): TGCAGCGTTGAAGTGGGGGGCGCGACTGAAGCTTTCTTT. Protein product: CSVEVGGATEAFF.

This clone was observed a handful of times. This rearrangement joins TRBV20-1 to TRBJ1-1; D gene uncertain. This CDR3 contains 11 residues. Trimming cost V 1 base and J 5 bases, with 5 bases left between them. Germline CDR1 DFQATT, CDR2 SNEGSKA (reference sequence). CDR3 coding DNA: TGCAGTGCTAGAGGGAAGACTGAAGCTTTCTTT. It encodes CSARGKTEAFF.

A word on this clone: This specimen includes other DNA sequences encoding the same CDR3. The genes are TRBV10-3 and TRBJ2-3, with unresolved D. Trimming stripped 1 base from V and 3 bases from J, with 5 bases between. CDR3 size: 13 residues. Looked up from germline, CDR1 is ENHRY and CDR2 is SYGVKD. CDR3 DNA: TGTGCCATCAGTGAGTTGGGAACAGATACGCAGTATTTT. Translated: CAISELGTDTQYF.

The chain carries TRBV25-1 and TRBJ2-5, with 8 positions matching TRBD2. Unmatched junction bases numbered 11, after V lost 3 bases and J lost 5 bases. The V gene's germline CDR1 is MGHDK and CDR2 SYGVNS. This CDR3 region has 16 residues. The CDR3 bases are TGTGCCAGCAGTGACCCCCGACTAGCGTCCCTGGAGACCCAGTACTTC. It specifies CASSDPRLASLETQYF.

The V gene is TRBV25-1, the J gene TRBJ2-3; D not certain. The CDR3 spans 13 residues. V was cut by 5 bases and J by 0 bases, with 6 bases left in between. The germline V gene encodes CDR1 MGHDK and CDR2 SYGVNS. The CDR3, as DNA: TGTGCCAGCAGTTTGCGGAGCACAGATACGCAGTATTTT. Translating it yields CASSLRSTDTQYF.

The gene calls are TRBV28 and TRBJ1-1; perhaps TRBD1 as D (5 bases). Per germline, CDR1 MDHEN and CDR2 SYDVKM. The CDR3 has 17 amino acids. Trimming removed 5 bases from V and 3 bases from J, with 22 bases in between. The CDR3 spells CASSPARQGMGHTEAFF. As DNA, the CDR3 is TGTGCCAGCAGTCCCGCCCGGCAGGGAATGGGTCACACTGAAGCTTTCTTT.

This chain connects TRBV5-6 to TRBJ1-5; D gene ambiguous. Germline V gives CDR1 SGHDT, CDR2 YYEEEE. V was shortened by 1 base and J by 3 bases, with 14 bases between the two germline ends. This CDR3 region has 16 residues. In nucleotides, the CDR3 is TGTGCCAGCAGCTTGTCTTTGGGATTAAACAATCAGCCCCAGCATTTT. Its translation: CASSLSLGLNNQPQHF.

A remark on this clone: The same CDR3 also results from other DNA sequences found in this sample. The chain couples TRBV4-1 to TRBJ2-1, with TRBD1 as a possible D gene (6 bases). The CDR3 consists of 15 residues. V dropped 1 base and J dropped 4 bases, with 11 bases sitting between them. Germline assignment: CDR1 MGHRA and CDR2 YSYEKL. The chain's CDR3 is CASSQGQGPYNEQFF. In DNA, the CDR3 is TGCGCCAGCAGCCAAGGTCAGGGGCCGTACAATGAGCAGTTCTTC.

The chain is built from TRBV18 and TRBJ2-3; D perhaps matches TRBD2 (5 bases). The germline gives CDR1 KGHSH, CDR2 LQKENI. CDR3 length: 15 amino acids. Trimming took off 6 bases at V and 8 bases at J, with 21 bases between the two ends. The CDR3 nucleotides read TGTGCCAGCTCCCCCGGAGCGGAGGTGGGTGGTACGCAGTATTTT. It is translated as CASSPGAEVGGTQYF.

J is TRBJ1-2 and V is TRBV7-2; D unclear. Trimming cost V 3 bases and J 0 bases, with 11 bases left between them. The CDR3 is made up of 15 amino acids. The germline gives CDR1 SGHTA, CDR2 FQGNSA. The CDR3 nucleotides read TGTGCCAGCAGCTTGGAGGTTAGGGCTAACTATGGCTACACCTTC. It yields the protein CASSLEVRANYGYTF.

The CDR3 sequence: CASSYGSGATNEKLFF. The CDR3 DNA reads TGTGCCAGCAGTTACGGGTCGGGAGCAACTAATGAAAAACTGTTTTTT. The chain recombines TRBV6-5 with TRBJ1-4, with no clear D. Trimming shortened V by 2 bases and J by 0 bases, and 10 bases separated the two germline ends. The CDR3 runs 16 residues. Germline CDR1 reads MNHEY; CDR2 reads SVGAGI.

The chain is built from TRBV10-2 and TRBJ2-7; tentatively, D is TRBD2 (6 bases). The CDR3 is made up of 11 amino acids. The ends were cut back, 7 bases at V and 2 bases at J, with 6 bases in the middle. Germline V gives CDR1 WSHSY, CDR2 SAAADI. DNA of the CDR3: TGCGCCAGCACGGGAGCCTACGAGCAGTACTTC. It encodes CASTGAYEQYF.

The rearrangement uses TRBV10-1 and TRBJ1-6; D is unresolved. The V end was cut by 3 bases, the J end by 5 bases, with 5 bases between. In germline, CDR1 is WNHNN, CDR2 SYGVQD (reference sequence). The CDR3 extends over 13 amino acids. For the CDR3, the DNA is TGCGCCAGCAGTGATCAGAATAATTCACCCCTCCACTTT. Translating gives CASSDQNNSPLHF.

The rearrangement joins TRBV2 to TRBJ2-1; 7 nucleotides align to TRBD2. The CDR3 contains 13 residues. Trimming took 2 bases from V and 13 from J; bases not matched to a gene: 8. The V gene's germline CDR1 is SNHLY and CDR2 FYNNEI. CDR3: CASSEQGTTIQFF. The CDR3 DNA is TGTGCCAGCAGTGAACAAGGGACTACTATTCAGTTCTTC.

The gene calls are TRBV11-2 and TRBJ2-3; 12 bases align to TRBD2. Germline V CDR1 and CDR2: SGHAT, FQNNGV. Unmatched junction bases numbered 10, after V lost 6 bases and J lost 6 bases. The CDR3 extends over 16 amino acids. This CDR3 is CASSRNLAGGRDTQYF. The CDR3 region has the DNA TGTGCCAGCAGTCGAAATCTAGCGGGGGGGCGCGATACGCAGTATTTT.